These 30 T cell receptor beta chains originate from one sample sequenced in a study of T cell responses to AZD1222 COVID-19 vaccine. Some clones are missing from TCRdb's copy, which holds only in-frame ones; the method was immunoSEQ multiplex PCR. The table records about 130,000 clones, 88% of them present only once. Sequenced material: peripheral blood, taken on day 0 of AZD1222 vaccination. These receptors originate from an adult in good health.

This clone was counted a single time. The chain recombines TRBV6-5 with TRBJ1-5; possibly TRBD1 for D (5 bases). In germline, CDR1 is MNHEY, CDR2 SVGAGI. This CDR3 comprises 13 residues. V was cut by 2 bases and J by 4 bases, with 6 bases left in between. The CDR3 loop reads CASSYGGNQPQHF. The CDR3 region has the DNA TGTGCCAGCAGTTACGGGGGTAATCAGCCCCAGCATTTT.

The J gene is TRBJ2-7, the V gene TRBV5-4; TRBD1 matches at 11 bases. Germline-derived CDR1 and CDR2 are SGHNT and YYREEE (reference sequence). The CDR3 runs 16 residues. V was pared by 4 bases and J by 2 bases, with 8 bases of the junction left unmatched. CDR3 coding DNA: TGTGCCAGCAGCCTATCTCCGGGACAGGGGGCCTACGAGCAGTACTTC. Its translation: CASSLSPGQGAYEQYF.

The chain combines TRBV19 with TRBJ1-1; TRBD1 aligns across 7 bases. The CDR3 is made up of 15 amino acids. Germline V gene data show CDR1 as LNHDA and CDR2 as SQIVND (reference sequence). With 5 bases clipped from V and 0 bases from J, the junction kept 6 bases outside the gene matches. The CDR3 here is CASSSPGTVNTEAFF. DNA of the CDR3: TGTGCCAGTAGTTCTCCCGGGACAGTGAACACTGAAGCTTTCTTT.

This chain links TRBV5-1 with TRBJ1-2, with 7 bases identical to TRBD1. CDR3 length equals 15 residues. V lost 0 bases to trimming and J lost 4 bases; unmatched junction nucleotides: 6. Germline assignment: CDR1 SGHRS and CDR2 YFSETQ. CDR3 sequence: CASSLDPGTVYGYTF. The CDR3 nucleotides are TGCGCCAGCAGCTTGGACCCGGGGACAGTCTATGGCTACACCTTC. The entire variable domain, with the rest obtained from reference TRBV5-1 and TRBJ1-2, is as follows: KAGVTQTPRYLIKTRGQQVTLSCSPISGHRSVSWYQQTPGQGLQFLFEYFSETQRNKGNFPGRFSGRQFSNSRSEMNVSTLELGDSALYLCASSLDPGTVYGYTFGSGTRLTVV.

This chain uses TRBV28 with TRBJ1-2, with 10 positions matching TRBD1. This CDR3 region has 14 residues. Per the germline V gene, CDR1 is MDHEN and CDR2 is SYDVKM. With 4 bases clipped from V and 4 bases from J, the junction kept 3 bases outside the gene matches. CDR3 in amino acids: CASSSGQGSYGYTF. The CDR3 coding sequence is TGTGCCAGCAGTTCGGGACAGGGGAGCTATGGCTACACCTTC.

This chain connects TRBV2 to TRBJ1-1, with 8 bases identical to TRBD1. Germline CDR1 is SNHLY and CDR2 is FYNNEI. V trimming: 8 bases; J trimming: 3 bases; junction bases outside the gene matches: 14. This CDR3 comprises 16 residues. DNA for the CDR3: TGTGCCAGCGACAGGGGAAGGGTTCGAGGGGACACTGAAGCTTTCTTT. It specifies CASDRGRVRGDTEAFF.

This clone turned up a few times. The rearrangement joins TRBV7-9 to TRBJ1-5; D remains ambiguous. There are 14 residues in the CDR3. V lost 1 base, J lost 4 bases, and 8 bases lay in between. Germline CDR1 SEHNR, CDR2 FQNEAQ (reference sequence). This chain's CDR3 is CASSLEQINQPQHF. The CDR3 DNA sequence: TGTGCCAGCAGCTTAGAGCAAATAAATCAGCCCCAGCATTTT.

The chain links TRBV7-9 to TRBJ1-5; TRBD1 matches at 9 bases. Germline values: CDR1 SEHNR, CDR2 FQNEAQ (reference sequence). The CDR3 sequence is 19 residues long. Trimming removed 0 bases from V and 5 bases from J; junction bases left unmatched: 14. CDR3 nucleotide sequence: TGTGCCAGCAGCTTAGCGCCGGGGACAGGGTTGGCGGAGCATCAGCCCCAGCATTTT. It specifies CASSLAPGTGLAEHQPQHF. The variable domain in full, with the rest retrieved from reference TRBV7-9 and TRBJ1-5, is DTGVSQNPRHKITKRGQNVTFRCDPISEHNRLYWYRQTLGQGPEFLTYFQNEAQLEKSRLLSDRFSAERPKGSFSTLEIQRTEQGDSAMYLCASSLAPGTGLAEHQPQHFGDGTRLSIL.

The genes are TRBV9 and TRBJ1-5; TRBD1 matches 7 bases. CDR1 and CDR2 from the germline V gene are SGDLS and YYNGEE. This CDR3 is 13 amino acids long. V lost 1 base to trimming and J lost 7 bases; unmatched junction nucleotides: 2. The CDR3 DNA reads as TGTGCCAGCAGCGTAACAGGGGAGCAGCCCCAGCATTTT. Translating it yields CASSVTGEQPQHF.

The chain links TRBV5-6 to TRBJ2-5, with D possibly matching TRBD2 (5 bases). Per the germline V gene, CDR1 is SGHDT and CDR2 is YYEEEE. V was shortened by 2 bases and J by 1 base, with 18 bases between the two germline ends. The CDR3 runs to 17 residues. CDR3 sequence: CASSFSYSGGGQETQYF. The CDR3 nucleotides are TGTGCCAGCAGCTTTTCCTACAGCGGCGGCGGCCAAGAGACCCAGTACTTC.

The rearrangement uses TRBV5-4 and TRBJ1-1; 9 bases map to TRBD1. V was clipped by 5 bases and J by 4 bases; unmatched bases: 12. There are 16 residues in the CDR3. Per germline, CDR1 SGHNT and CDR2 YYREEE (reference sequence). This CDR3 is CASRASLGQGSTEAFF. The CDR3 nucleotides are TGTGCCAGCAGGGCCTCTTTGGGACAGGGTTCCACTGAAGCTTTCTTT.

This clone was recorded only once. This chain's CDR3 is CASSRASGVGDTQYF. CDR3 DNA sequence: TGTGCCAGCAGCCGAGCTAGCGGTGTGGGAGATACGCAGTATTTT. The rearrangement links TRBV7-8 to TRBJ2-3, with 7 bases identical to TRBD2. CDR3 length: 15 amino acids. Germline V lookup: CDR1 SGHVS, CDR2 FQNEAQ. V gave up 5 bases and J gave up 5 bases; unmatched junction bases: 10.

This clone has only a few counts. The chain carries TRBV7-9 and TRBJ2-7; D is possibly TRBD1 (6 bases). This CDR3 is 14 amino acids long. V lost 5 bases, J lost 2 bases, and 13 bases lay in between. Per the germline V gene, CDR1 is SEHNR and CDR2 is FQNEAQ (reference sequence). The CDR3 DNA follows: TGTGCCAGCAGCAACAGGGTAAATCCCTACGAGCAGTACTTC. Translation: CASSNRVNPYEQYF.

The chain has TRBV30 and TRBJ1-3; possibly TRBD1 for D (5 bases). The CDR3 spans 13 residues. Germline lookup yields CDR1 GTSNPN and CDR2 SVGIG (reference sequence). Trimming took off 7 bases at V and 1 base at J, with 11 bases between the two ends. The CDR3 region is CASGRGSGNTIYF. DNA of the CDR3: TGTGCCTCAGGGAGGGGATCTGGAAACACCATATATTTT.

This sequence joins TRBV7-2 and TRBJ1-5; D may be TRBD1 (6 bases). This CDR3 is built from 16 residues. Germline V CDR1 and CDR2: SGHTA, FQGNSA. Deletions cut 8 bases from V and 1 base from J, with 18 bases between. CDR3: CASRIYGGGSNQPQHF. DNA for the CDR3: TGTGCCAGCCGGATCTATGGGGGCGGCAGCAATCAGCCCCAGCATTTT.

This clone was counted a single time. The chain combines TRBV11-3 with TRBJ1-6; 11 bases align to TRBD1. The CDR3 length is 17 residues. J gave up 2 bases and V 5 bases, and 5 bases lay outside the gene matches. In germline, CDR1 is SGHNT, CDR2 YENEEA. CDR3 DNA sequence: TGTGCCAGCAGCCCCGAGGGACAGGGGGCCTATAATTCACCCCTCCACTTT. Encoded protein: CASSPEGQGAYNSPLHF.

With regard to this clone: A read error may account for a junction end that differs from germline. The chain has TRBV19 and TRBJ2-3, with D possibly TRBD1 on 6 matching bases. In germline, CDR1 is LNHDA, CDR2 SQIVND (reference sequence). The CDR3 totals 16 residues. The CDR3 coding sequence is TGTACCAGTAGTATATTTTCAGGGGCGAGCACAGATACGCAGTATTTT. It translates to CTSSIFSGASTDTQYF.

The chain links TRBV4-1 to TRBJ2-5; TRBD2 agrees at 12 bases. The CDR3 has 16 amino acids. V gave up 4 bases and J gave up 5 bases; unmatched junction bases: 8. Germline V lookup: CDR1 MGHRA, CDR2 YSYEKL. DNA for the CDR3: TGCGCCAGCAGCCCCAGACTAGCGGGAGAACGGGAGACCCAGTACTTC. It specifies CASSPRLAGERETQYF.

The chain combines TRBV6-1 with TRBJ1-1, with 10 nucleotides matching TRBD1. The junction had 12 bases not matched to a gene; V was cut back by 4 bases and J by 4 bases. Germline CDR1 and CDR2: MNHNS and SASEGT. The CDR3 has 17 residues. For the CDR3, the DNA is TGTGCCAGCAGTGGACCCCTAGGGACAGGGGAGACCACTGAAGCTTTCTTT. Residues: CASSGPLGTGETTEAFF.

The chain is built from TRBV7-9 and TRBJ1-1; 7 bases are shared with TRBD1. The CDR3 totals 15 residues. Germline CDR1 and CDR2: SEHNR and FQNEAQ (reference sequence). The J segment lost 0 bases and the V segment lost 5 bases, leaving 6 bases of the junction unmatched. The CDR3 spells CASSPQGGVNTEAFF. CDR3 nucleotide sequence: TGTGCCAGCAGCCCTCAGGGGGGCGTGAACACTGAAGCTTTCTTT.

This clone was seen just once. The V gene is TRBV29-1, the J gene TRBJ1-1; D might be TRBD1 (6 bases). Germline V gene data show CDR1 as SQVTM and CDR2 as ANQGSEA. Trimming removed 5 bases from V and 6 bases from J, with 13 bases in between. This CDR3 region has 12 residues. This chain's CDR3 is CSVLAYRAEAFF. CDR3 bases: TGCAGCGTTTTGGCCTACAGGGCTGAAGCTTTCTTT.

CDR3 coding DNA: TGTGCCTCTAATGACAGGTACACTGAAGCTTTCTTT. It yields the protein CASNDRYTEAFF. The chain combines TRBV18 with TRBJ1-1, with a possible D match to TRBD1 (6 bases). V lost 11 bases to trimming and J lost 3 bases, with 13 bases between them. Germline V gene sequence: CDR1 KGHSH, CDR2 LQKENI. The CDR3 loop spans 12 amino acids. The variable domain in full, completed from reference TRBV18 and TRBJ1-1, reads NAGVMQNPRHLVRRRGQEARLRCSPMKGHSHVYWYRQLPEEGLKFMVYLQKENIIDESGMPKERFSAEFPKEGPSILRIQQVVRGDSAAYFCASNDRYTEAFFGQGTRLTVV.

The chain uses TRBV7-9 and TRBJ2-1, with 8 bases that match TRBD2. Germline V gene sequence: CDR1 SEHNR, CDR2 FQNEAQ (reference sequence). The J segment lost 8 bases and the V segment lost 4 bases, leaving 7 bases of the junction unmatched. The CDR3 runs to 14 residues. CDR3: CASSSGLGVDEQFF. In nucleotides, the CDR3 is TGTGCCAGCAGCTCGGGACTAGGGGTAGATGAGCAGTTCTTC.

This chain joins TRBV7-6 and TRBJ1-4, with D tentatively TRBD1 (6 bases). V shed 1 base and J shed 7 bases, with 13 bases lying between them. This CDR3 has 15 residues. The V gene's germline CDR1 is SGHVS and CDR2 FNYEAQ. This CDR3 is CASSLGQGLGEKLFF. The CDR3, as DNA: TGTGCCAGCAGCTTAGGTCAGGGGCTGGGTGAAAAACTGTTTTTT.

The CDR3 here is CASSQTGLYTEAFF. The CDR3 DNA sequence: TGCGCCAGCAGCCAAACAGGGTTGTACACTGAAGCTTTCTTT. The chain recombines TRBV5-1 with TRBJ1-1, with a tentative D call TRBD1 (6 bases). Looked up from germline, CDR1 is SGHRS and CDR2 is YFSETQ. Trimming took 4 bases from V and 3 from J, leaving 13 bases between them. This CDR3 contains 14 residues.

CDR3 loop: CASSPGQGGTEAFF. The DNA of the CDR3 is TGTGCCAGCAGCCCGGGACAGGGTGGGACTGAAGCTTTCTTT. The chain recombines TRBV11-3 with TRBJ1-1; TRBD1 matches at 9 bases. Trimming cost V 5 bases and J 5 bases; bases outside gene matches: 6. The CDR3 totals 14 residues. Per the germline V gene, CDR1 is SGHNT and CDR2 is YENEEA.

The genes are TRBV29-1 and TRBJ1-1; tentative D call: TRBD1 (6 bases). The CDR3 loop spans 14 amino acids. The V end lost 1 base, the J end lost 7 bases, and 16 bases lay between the germline ends. The germline gives CDR1 SQVTM, CDR2 ANQGSEA. This CDR3 is CSVEGRTDGGEAFF. DNA of the CDR3: TGCAGCGTTGAAGGCCGGACAGACGGAGGTGAAGCTTTCTTT. The entire variable domain, with the rest obtained from reference TRBV29-1 and TRBJ1-1, is as follows: SAVISQKPSRDICQRGTSLTIQCQVDSQVTMMFWYRQQPGQSLTLIATANQGSEATYESGFVIDKFPISRPNLTFSTLTVSNMSPEDSSIYLCSVEGRTDGGEAFFGQGTRLTVV.

DNA for the CDR3: TGTGCTAGTGGTTTGGGATTGGGGGATACGCAGTATTTT. It specifies CASGLGLGDTQYF. The rearrangement uses TRBV12-5 and TRBJ2-3; D ambiguous. Trimming took off 1 base at V and 6 bases at J, with 8 bases between the two ends. CDR1 and CDR2 from the germline V gene are LGHNT and FRNRAP. The CDR3 is 13 amino acids.

This chain links TRBV19 with TRBJ2-7; 9 bases fit TRBD2. This CDR3 spans 15 amino acids. V was clipped by 3 bases and J by 1 base; unmatched bases: 4. The V gene's germline CDR1 is LNHDA and CDR2 SQIVND (reference sequence). DNA for the CDR3: TGTGCCAGTAGTATGGCTAGCGGGAATTCCTACGAGCAGTACTTC. Its protein is CASSMASGNSYEQYF.

J is TRBJ1-2 and V is TRBV5-4, with 10 bases aligning to TRBD1. Trimming took 2 bases from V and 3 from J; bases not matched to a gene: 4. Germline values: CDR1 SGHNT, CDR2 YYREEE (reference sequence). The CDR3 extends over 15 amino acids. CDR3 bases: TGTGCCAGCAGCTTCGGACAGGGGGGACACTATGGCTACACCTTC. It encodes CASSFGQGGHYGYTF. Drawing the rest from reference TRBV5-4 and TRBJ1-2, the complete variable domain is ETGVTQSPTHLIKTRGQQVTLRCSSQSGHNTVSWYQQALGQGPQFIFQYYREEENGRGNFPPRFSGLQFPNYSSELNVNALELDDSALYLCASSFGQGGHYGYTFGSGTRLTVV.